This T cell receptor (beta chain) was recorded in a study of blood T cell repertoires in COVID-19. As for the study in general: Researchers got acute and convalescent COVID-19 samples from the United States, Italy and Spain. T cells, B-cell-depleted T cells, or PBMCs provided the cDNA or gDNA that served as material.

This CDR3 is built from 14 residues. Germline V gives CDR1 LNHDA, CDR2 SQIVND (reference sequence). Trimming took off 1 base at V and 0 bases at J, with 4 bases between the two ends. Per the authors' pipeline: Reference gene primers were amplified, and this amplification served to estimate nucleated cell counts. Assay: immunoSEQ multiplex PCR; the TCRdb copy retains only in-frame clones and omits some. The V and J calls and clone size are taken from that table; D and trimming were inferred from the DNA. The sample shows about 380,000 clones, 85% to 90% of them seen only once. The sample comprised peripheral blood. This rearrangement joins TRBV19 to TRBJ1-3; the D is unclear. The TCR sequence derives from a man in his late teens or twenties with active or convalescent COVID-19. The CDR3 loop reads CASSIANSGNTIYF. CDR3 DNA: TGTGCCAGTAGTATAGCCAACTCTGGAAACACCATATATTTT.